Below are 29 T cell receptor beta chains sequenced from a single sample in a study of shared clonotypes between healthy human individuals. CD45RO-negative, CCR7-selected cells formed the naive CD8 fraction, which excluded terminally differentiated effector memory CD45RA+ cells. The data were produced by immunoSEQ multiplex PCR, yet TCRdb's version contains in-frame clones alone and is incomplete. Here the sample spans about 2 million clones, less than 95% being singletons. The sequencing input was naive CD8+ T cells sorted from blood. These receptors were collected from a man aged 18 to 29 in good health.

The chain uses TRBV28 and TRBJ1-2; D gene unclear. The germline CDR1 and CDR2 sequences are MDHEN and SYDVKM. V lost 4 bases and J 3 bases, leaving 12 bases between the germline ends. The CDR3 contains 14 residues. CDR3 nucleotide sequence: TGTGCCAGCAGTTCTGACGACGGCTACTATGGCTACACCTTC. The encoded protein is CASSSDDGYYGYTF.

This clone was seen a single time. The chain couples TRBV6-6 to TRBJ1-2; 8 bases line up with TRBD1. Trimming at V came to 10 bases and at J to 5 bases, leaving 15 bases not matched to a gene. Germline V CDR1 and CDR2: MNHNY, SVGAGI (reference sequence). The CDR3 totals 15 residues. CDR3 DNA: TGTGCCATTTCATCTTACAGGGGGGCCCCATATGGCTACACCTTC. Amino acids: CAISSYRGAPYGYTF.

A word on this clone: The same CDR3 arises from other DNA sequences in this sample as well. The V and J genes are TRBV27 and TRBJ2-7; the match to TRBD1 covers 11 bases. The ends lost 3 bases at V and 2 bases at J; junction bases unmatched: 6. The CDR3 has 16 amino acids. Looked up from germline, CDR1 is MNHEY and CDR2 is SMNVEV (reference sequence). CDR3 DNA: TGTGCCAGCAGTTTGTTAGGGGGACAGGGGGCCTACGAGCAGTACTTC. It specifies CASSLLGGQGAYEQYF.

To note about this clone: This sample also contains other DNA sequences that code for the same CDR3. The rearrangement joins TRBV6-1 to TRBJ2-7; 7 bases are a match to TRBD1. J lost 1 base, V lost 1 base, and 1 base had no gene match. This CDR3 is 14 amino acids long. CDR1 and CDR2 from the germline V gene are MNHNS and SASEGT. DNA of the CDR3: TGTGCCAGCAGTGAAGGACAGGGATCCTACGAGCAGTACTTC. It codes for CASSEGQGSYEQYF.

The chain uses TRBV5-1 and TRBJ2-1; tentatively, D is TRBD1 (5 bases). The CDR3 sequence is 14 residues long. V lost 3 bases and J 3 bases, leaving 10 bases between the germline ends. Germline V gives CDR1 SGHRS, CDR2 YFSETQ. CDR3 nucleotides: TGCGCCAGCAGCTCCATAGACAGCTACAATGAGCAGTTCTTC. It is translated as CASSSIDSYNEQFF.

The rearrangement links TRBV6-5 to TRBJ1-2; D remains ambiguous. With 6 bases removed from V and 4 bases from J, the gap between germline ends came to 18 bases. CDR1 MNHEY and CDR2 SVGAGI come from the germline V gene. This CDR3 is 15 amino acids long. Written as DNA, the CDR3 is TGTGCCAGCAGCTCCTGGCCGGAGAGAAGCTATGGCTACACCTTC. Its protein is CASSSWPERSYGYTF.

In its sample, this clone was seen once. This rearrangement joins TRBV18 to TRBJ2-7, with D perhaps matching TRBD2 (5 bases). This CDR3 is 14 amino acids long. The germline V and J ends were trimmed by 3 bases and 4 bases, with 13 bases remaining between them. Germline CDR1 is KGHSH and CDR2 is LQKENI. The CDR3 is CASSPPGIWYEQYF. The CDR3 bases are TGTGCCAGCTCACCCCCCGGGATTTGGTACGAGCAGTACTTC.

The J gene is TRBJ2-3, the V gene TRBV7-6; the D is unclear. The CDR3 loop spans 13 amino acids. Per germline, CDR1 SGHVS and CDR2 FNYEAQ. Trimming left V 2 bases short and J 3 bases short, with 6 bases between. The CDR3 loop reads CASSLPDTDTQYF. CDR3 in DNA: TGTGCCAGCAGCTTACCAGATACAGATACGCAGTATTTT.

The gene calls are TRBV23-1 and TRBJ2-2; D gene unclear. Being an ORF, TRBV23-1 has a function that is uncertain. This CDR3 spans 11 amino acids. V shed 7 bases and J shed 6 bases, with 6 bases lying between them. This CDR3 is CASKGSGELFF. CDR3 nucleotides: TGCGCCAGCAAAGGGTCCGGGGAGCTGTTTTTT.

As to this clone: Other nucleotide sequences in the sample specify the same CDR3. The rearrangement joins TRBV14 to TRBJ2-1; possible D gene TRBD2, 6 bases. Trimming pared 0 bases from V and 10 bases from J, leaving 7 bases between. The V gene's germline CDR1 is SGHDN and CDR2 FVKESK. The CDR3 covers 12 residues. CDR3 protein: CASSQEGGEQFF. CDR3 bases: TGTGCCAGCAGCCAAGAGGGAGGAGAGCAGTTCTTC.

The rearrangement links TRBV4-1 to TRBJ2-7; no clear D gene. CDR3 length: 13 amino acids. V gave up 0 bases and J gave up 3 bases, with 6 bases separating them. The germline gives CDR1 MGHRA, CDR2 YSYEKL. In nucleotides, the CDR3 is TGCGCCAGCAGCCAAGAGCTCCACTACGAGCAGTACTTC. It is translated as CASSQELHYEQYF.

On this clone: This sample also contains other DNA sequences that code for the same CDR3. This CDR3 is CASRAGNYGYTF. The DNA for the CDR3 is TGTGCCAGTAGGGCAGGGAACTATGGCTACACCTTC. The rearrangement links TRBV27 to TRBJ1-2; possible D gene TRBD1, 5 bases. CDR1 is MNHEY and CDR2 is SMNVEV in the germline V gene (reference sequence). The CDR3 covers 12 residues. Trimming left V 9 bases short and J 2 bases short, with 10 bases between.

In the case of this clone: In the same sample, other DNA sequences code for this CDR3. V is TRBV6-6 and J is TRBJ2-7; tentative D call: TRBD2 (6 bases). The CDR3 totals 12 residues. In germline, CDR1 is MNHNY, CDR2 SVGAGI (reference sequence). V was trimmed by 6 bases and J by 6 bases, leaving 12 bases between them. CDR3 DNA: TGTGCCAGCAGAACTGGGGGGTTCGAGCAGTACTTC. Translating it yields CASRTGGFEQYF.

V gene TRBV5-6 combines with J gene TRBJ1-2, with D tentatively TRBD1 (5 bases). The CDR3 consists of 13 residues. Between the trimmed V and J ends, which lost 5 bases and 4 bases, there was a span of 12 bases. The germline CDR1 and CDR2 sequences are SGHDT and YYEEEE. The CDR3, as DNA: TGTGCCAGCAGTCCCCAGGGAGTCTATGGCTACACCTTC. Amino acids: CASSPQGVYGYTF.

This chain links TRBV10-3 with TRBJ1-1, with a weak D call TRBD1 (6 bases). Germline assignment: CDR1 ENHRY and CDR2 SYGVKD. V was clipped by 11 bases and J by 1 base, with 14 bases between them. This CDR3 region has 13 residues. The CDR3 coding sequence is TGTGCCGCCGCAGGGGTTAGGAACACTGAAGCTTTCTTT. Protein product: CAAAGVRNTEAFF.

The chain links TRBV7-8 to TRBJ2-1, with TRBD2 matching over 8 bases. The CDR3 is 16 residues long. The V gene end was trimmed by 4 bases and the J gene end by 4 bases; junction bases not matched to a gene: 9. Germline assignment: CDR1 SGHVS and CDR2 FQNEAQ. The CDR3 loop reads CASSSGGPAKYNEQFF. The CDR3 region has the DNA TGTGCCAGCAGCTCGGGAGGGCCGGCTAAATACAATGAGCAGTTCTTC.

The chain is built from TRBV4-1 and TRBJ2-1; TRBD2 matches 8 bases. The germline V gene has CDR1 MGHRA and CDR2 YSYEKL. J gave up 9 bases and V 1 base, and 5 bases lay outside the gene matches. The CDR3 consists of 14 residues. The CDR3 loop reads CASSQAGRGFEQFF. As DNA, the CDR3 is TGCGCCAGCAGCCAAGCCGGGAGGGGTTTTGAGCAGTTCTTC.

Note on this clone: The same CDR3 can be traced to other DNA sequences in this sample. V usage is TRBV7-9 and J usage is TRBJ2-5; 8 positions match TRBD1. V trimming: 1 base; J trimming: 3 bases; junction bases outside the gene matches: 4. The length of the CDR3 is 15 residues. The germline gives CDR1 SEHNR, CDR2 FQNEAQ (reference sequence). CDR3 amino acids: CASSLVQGAKETQYF. The CDR3 DNA is TGTGCCAGCAGCTTAGTCCAGGGGGCTAAAGAGACCCAGTACTTC.

V gene TRBV29-1 combines with J gene TRBJ2-7, with D possibly being TRBD1 (5 bases). Germline V gene sequence: CDR1 SQVTM, CDR2 ANQGSEA. This CDR3 has 11 amino acids. V was trimmed by 7 bases and J by 6 bases, leaving 13 bases between them. This CDR3 is CSARVSGEQYF. The CDR3 DNA follows: TGCAGCGCCAGGGTATCCGGCGAGCAGTACTTC.

V is TRBV7-9 and J is TRBJ2-3; 7 bases are a match to TRBD1. CDR1 is SEHNR, CDR2 FQNEAQ, per germline (reference sequence). The CDR3 loop spans 15 amino acids. V lost 1 base and J lost 2; bases outside the gene matches: 3. CDR3 sequence reads: CASSLGTGLTDTQYF. In DNA form, the CDR3 reads TGTGCCAGCAGCTTAGGGACAGGCCTCACAGATACGCAGTATTTT.

The chain uses TRBV7-9 and TRBJ2-7; 9 bases fit TRBD1. Germline V lookup: CDR1 SEHNR, CDR2 FQNEAQ (reference sequence). J gave up 5 bases and V 3 bases, and 8 bases lay outside the gene matches. This CDR3 comprises 15 residues. The CDR3 spells CASSFRDRVFDEQYF. The CDR3 nucleotides are TGTGCCAGCAGCTTTAGGGACAGGGTCTTTGACGAGCAGTACTTC.

About this clone itself: This sample also contains other DNA sequences that code for the same CDR3. The chain combines TRBV30 with TRBJ2-7; D uncertain. The CDR3 runs to 12 residues. Germline CDR1 is GTSNPN and CDR2 is SVGIG (reference sequence). Trimming stripped 0 bases from V and 4 bases from J, with 7 bases between. CDR3 nucleotide sequence: TGTGCCTGGAGTGTACGAGGTTACGAGCAGTACTTC. Translating gives CAWSVRGYEQYF. The variable domain in full, completed from reference TRBV30 and TRBJ2-7, reads SQTIHQWPATLVQPVGSPLSLECTVEGTSNPNLYWYRQAAGRGLQLLFYSVGIGQISSEVPQNLSASRPQDRQFILSSKKLLLSDSGFYLCAWSVRGYEQYFGPGTRLTVT.

The gene calls are TRBV15 and TRBJ1-4; D is ambiguous. Germline CDR1 is LNHNV and CDR2 is YYDKDF (reference sequence). The CDR3 extends over 14 amino acids. V shed 5 bases and J shed 5 bases, with 12 bases lying between them. CDR3: CATSEIGGNEKLFF. The DNA for the CDR3 is TGTGCCACCAGCGAGATAGGCGGGAATGAAAAACTGTTTTTT.

Of note for this clone: This sample also contains other DNA sequences that code for the same CDR3. This chain uses TRBV6-5 with TRBJ2-7, with D possibly being TRBD1 (6 bases). The germline CDR1 and CDR2 sequences are MNHEY and SVGAGI. This CDR3 region has 16 residues. V lost 3 bases and J 2 bases, leaving 17 bases between the germline ends. CDR3 sequence: CASSYSSGTRTYEQYF. In DNA, the CDR3 is TGTGCCAGCAGTTATTCGTCCGGGACACGGACCTACGAGCAGTACTTC.

CDR3 DNA sequence: TGTGCCAGCAGCTTTGATGTCTCCGGGGAGCTGTTTTTT. It codes for CASSFDVSGELFF. The chain carries TRBV7-9 and TRBJ2-2; D is undetermined. The CDR3 spans 13 residues. Trimming pared 3 bases from V and 6 bases from J, leaving 8 bases between. Germline loops: CDR1 SEHNR, CDR2 FQNEAQ (reference sequence).

The V call is TRBV5-4, the J call TRBJ1-2; TRBD1 agrees at 10 bases. This CDR3 is 16 amino acids long. The trim removed 3 bases at V and 3 bases at J, leaving 8 bases unmatched. From germline, CDR1 is SGHNT and CDR2 YYREEE (reference sequence). This CDR3 is CASSSPPGQGDYGYTF. The CDR3 region has the DNA TGTGCCAGCAGCTCACCTCCAGGACAGGGGGACTATGGCTACACCTTC.

The rearrangement uses TRBV11-2 and TRBJ2-1, with D hard to call. The CDR3 consists of 13 residues. Germline CDR1 and CDR2: SGHAT and FQNNGV. V was clipped by 1 base and J by 12 bases, with 13 bases between them. The CDR3 sequence: CASSLVVGKSQFF. DNA for the CDR3: TGTGCCAGCAGCTTAGTGGTGGGAAAATCGCAGTTCTTC.

Notes on this clone: The sample holds other DNA sequences that translate to the same CDR3. The chain is built from TRBV28 and TRBJ1-1; 7 bases match TRBD1. CDR3 length equals 14 residues. V lost 3 bases, J lost 3 bases, and 4 bases stayed unmatched. Germline assignment: CDR1 MDHEN and CDR2 SYDVKM. CDR3 coding DNA: TGTGCCAGCAGTTTCGCAGGGGGGGACACTGAAGCTTTCTTT. Translation gives CASSFAGGDTEAFF.

The rearrangement joins TRBV19 to TRBJ2-1, with TRBD2 identical over 7 bases. V gave up 6 bases and J gave up 7 bases; unmatched junction bases: 9. The germline gives CDR1 LNHDA, CDR2 SQIVND (reference sequence). CDR3 length equals 14 residues. The CDR3 sequence: CASRVYGGKNEQFF. In DNA, the CDR3 is TGTGCCAGTAGAGTATACGGGGGGAAGAATGAGCAGTTCTTC. Full variable domain (missing parts from reference TRBV19 and TRBJ2-1): DGGITQSPKYLFRKEGQNVTLSCEQNLNHDAMYWYRQDPGQGLRLIYYSQIVNDFQKGDIAEGYSVSREKKESFPLTVTSAQKNPTAFYLCASRVYGGKNEQFFGPGTRLTVL.